Given below is one TCR beta chain in context. Its antigen is currently not known. Base qualities are not recorded, but no much larger clone differs from it by a single base. High-throughput TCR beta sequencing profiled peripheral blood CD8+ and CD4+ T cells from healthy donors, Susac syndrome patients and multiple sclerosis patients. Treatment-naive patients with stable or active relapsing-remitting disease fulfilling revised McDonald criteria were used as multiple sclerosis controls. Bulk CD8+ and CD4+ T cells were purified by magnetic negative isolation, while CD8+ TEMRA cells were enriched using FACS. Blood was collected in EDTA tubes and processed within 24 hours, with PBMCs isolated through density gradient centrifugation. PBMCs intended for TCR sequencing were cryopreserved in liquid nitrogen and thawed later in a water bath at 37 degrees C. Purity of sorted or isolated CD4+, CD8+ and CD8+ TEMRA cells was at least 90%.

These data are taken from a study of CD8 T cells in Susac syndrome (dated by TCRdb to the late 2010s). With respect to the entire study: The study used repertoire sequencing to test whether antigen drove CD8+ T cell activation and differentiation in Susac syndrome. The research as a whole found: The number of individuals in the TCR sequencing and HLA analysis was recognized as being relatively small.

RNA was extracted using the RNeasy kit, and about 0.5 to 1 ug of the RNA was reverse transcribed with random hexamers. The immunoSEQ multiplex PCR assay, covering 54 Vbeta and 13 Jbeta segments, was used to amplify TCR beta CDR3 regions. To correct PCR amplification bias, a synthetic template baseline was used for both primer optimization and computational correction. As for the original processing: Only productive sequences were kept, with reads annotated to V, D and J genes according to IMGT and analyzed in immunoSEQ Analyzer. Clonality was calculated as one minus the Shannon entropy normalized by log2 of the number of productive unique sequences. Public and private clones were assessed among the 100 most prevalent clones of each patient and control. A clone was defined as Susac-specific if it was absent from the healthy and MS cohorts, from over 1,000 published viral clones and from other ImmuneACCESS disease sequences. The public sequencing data were trimmed at Q25 with fastp and processed into clonotypes with MiXCR by TCRdb, which kept only in-frame beta chains. Records with the same CDR3 protein are collapsed into one entry carrying the most frequent genes and DNA. The V and J calls were determined by TCRdb, not by the authors. A total of approximately 190,000 distinct CDR3 sequences appear in this sample, 90% to 95% of them only once. In total, the top ten clones hold 0.093% of the sample.

V is shortened by 8 bases, J by 5 bases, and the region joining them spans 19 bases. The CDR3 starts with the cysteine, ends with the phenylalanine, and has 15 residues. Only the CDR3 portion is preserved as DNA: 45 bases, with reading frame beginning at the first base. Sample: CD4+ T cells from PBMCs. Here the chain combines TRBV12-3 or TRBV12-4 and TRBJ2-1; the D region possibly corresponds to TRBD2 (7 bases align). This clonotype originated in a human donor with multiple sclerosis. The CDR3 reads as follows: CASGGLGGPNNEQFF. The DNA sequence reads TGTGCCAGCGGGGGGCTGGGGGGGCCGAACAATGAGCAGTTCTTC.